The clone carrying this T cell receptor beta chain was seen just once. What it binds is unknown. This CDR3 is built from 17 residues. Unmatched junction bases numbered 21, after V lost 5 bases and J lost 7 bases. Germline V gives CDR1 DFQATT, CDR2 SNEGSKA (reference sequence). The sample originates from a study of T-cell memory formation after mild COVID-19. Study results and caveats: The pre-infection memory compartment contained some responding clones, suggesting cross-reactive memory joined.

TCRdb processed the 5' RACE reads anew with MiXCR; each CDR3 protein has one entry. The repertoire holds some 150,000 distinct CDR3 sequences, with roughly 21% as singletons. The V gene is TRBV20-1, the J gene TRBJ2-3; 7 nucleotides match TRBD2. The material sequenced was PBMCs or a T cell subset sorted from them (not recorded which). This TCR was recovered from an adult woman who had mild COVID-19 (a few samples of this study predate the infection). Cell type and time point are not known. CDR3 amino acids: CSAVTAWGSGKGNTQYF. CDR3 nucleotides: TGCAGTGCTGTAACGGCTTGGGGCAGCGGGAAGGGGAATACGCAGTATTTT.